This TCR beta chain was captured by sequencing in a study of blood T cell repertoires in COVID-19. Overall study context: The study drew acute and convalescent COVID-19 samples from the United States, Italy and Spain. PBMCs, B-cell-depleted T cells, or T cells provided the cDNA or gDNA that made up the material.

Trimming removed 0 bases at V and 7 bases at J, with 13 bases between. The CDR3 length is 14 residues. From germline, CDR1 is MGHRA and CDR2 YSYEKL. This clone occurred a few times. As handled by the study authors: For nucleated cells, counts were estimated from reference gene primer amplification. TCRdb keeps only in-frame clones here, not all; method: immunoSEQ multiplex PCR. V and J calls and clone size come straight from that table; D and trimming were deduced from the DNA. The sample holds fewer than 250,000 clones; 80% to 90% are singletons and the top ten take approximately 0.66%. The chain couples TRBV4-1 to TRBJ2-7; a weak D match, TRBD2 (5 bases). Sample: peripheral blood. This clonotype was obtained from a man aged 35 to 55 with acute or convalescent COVID-19. The CDR3 loop is CASSQEISRGEQYF. DNA for the CDR3: TGCGCCAGCAGCCAAGAGATCAGCCGGGGAGAGCAGTACTTC.